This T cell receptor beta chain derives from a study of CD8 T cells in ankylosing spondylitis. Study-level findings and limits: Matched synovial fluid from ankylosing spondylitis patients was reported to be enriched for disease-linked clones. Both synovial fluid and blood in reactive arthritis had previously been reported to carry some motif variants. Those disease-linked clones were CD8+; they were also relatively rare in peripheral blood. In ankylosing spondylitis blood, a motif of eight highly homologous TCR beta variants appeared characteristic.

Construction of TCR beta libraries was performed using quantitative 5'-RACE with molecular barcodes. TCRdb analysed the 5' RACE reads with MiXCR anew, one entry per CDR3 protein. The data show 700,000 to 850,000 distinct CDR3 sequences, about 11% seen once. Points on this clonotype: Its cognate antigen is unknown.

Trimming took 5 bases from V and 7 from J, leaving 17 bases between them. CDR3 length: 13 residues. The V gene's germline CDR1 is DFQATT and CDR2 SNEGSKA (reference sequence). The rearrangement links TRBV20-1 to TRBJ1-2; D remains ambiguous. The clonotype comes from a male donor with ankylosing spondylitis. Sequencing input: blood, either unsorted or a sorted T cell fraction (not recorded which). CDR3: CSALGRVIGGYTF. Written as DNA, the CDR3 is TGCAGTGCTCTAGGAAGGGTAATCGGTGGCTACACCTTC.